Listed below are T cell receptor beta chains from one sample, sequenced in a study of shared clonotypes between healthy human individuals. Libraries were prepared by immunoSEQ multiplex PCR; TCRdb keeps only in-frame clonotypes and omits some of them. The sample consists of millions of clones, just under 95% of them appearing once. Sequenced sample: naive CD8+ T cells sorted from blood. Every receptor here comes from a man younger than 35 in good health. CDR3s include the opening cysteine and the closing phenylalanine or tryptophan. The D gene is left open where the match is weak. Clone size, where shown, is once, few, many, or a class for clones that have expanded.

13,NA,NA,TRBJ2-7,TRBV6-1,CASSEGLDYEQYF,TGTGCCAGCAGCGAAGGGCTCGACTACGAGCAGTACTTC
15,NA,TRBD2,TRBJ2-2,TRBV19,CASTLAGANTGELFF,TGTGCCAGTACTTTAGCGGGAGCAAACACCGGGGAGCTGTTTTTT
16,NA,NA,TRBJ1-1,TRBV2,CASTEGGEGLYTEAFF,TGTGCCAGCACCGAGGGGGGAGAGGGGTTGTACACTGAAGCTTTCTTT
14,NA,NA,TRBJ2-1,TRBV28,CASSFRGVYNEQFF,TGTGCCAGCAGTTTTCGAGGGGTCTACAATGAGCAGTTCTTC
13,NA,NA,TRBJ2-5,TRBV30,CAFGTRYQETQYF,TGTGCCTTCGGGACGAGGTACCAAGAGACCCAGTACTTC
15,NA,TRBD2,TRBJ2-3,TRBV25-1,CASSEPGGGSDTQYF,TGTGCCAGCAGTGAACCGGGGGGAGGCTCAGATACGCAGTATTTT
15,few,TRBD1,TRBJ1-5,TRBV9,CASSAQGASNQPQHF,TGTGCCAGCAGCGCACAGGGGGCAAGCAATCAGCCCCAGCATTTT
12,NA,NA,TRBJ2-1,TRBV28,CASTPGPGEQFF,TGTGCCAGCACACCCGGACCTGGTGAGCAGTTCTTC
17,NA,TRBD1,TRBJ1-2,TRBV15,CATSTLKRWDSDYGYTF,TGTGCCACCAGTACATTAAAAAGGTGGGACAGTGACTATGGCTACACCTTC
14,NA,TRBD1,TRBJ1-1,TRBV29-1,CSVVQGPMNTEAFF,TGCAGCGTGGTACAGGGGCCCATGAACACTGAAGCTTTCTTT
15,NA,TRBD1,TRBJ1-3,TRBV13,CASSLGPGTGGPIYF,TGTGCCAGCAGCTTAGGTCCCGGGACAGGGGGCCCCATATATTTT
16,NA,TRBD1,TRBJ1-2,TRBV13,CASSLGPDRGRYGYTF,TGTGCCAGCAGCTTAGGCCCGGACAGGGGGCGATATGGCTACACCTTC
15,NA,TRBD2,TRBJ2-7,TRBV4-2,CASSQELAASYEQYF,TGTGCCAGCAGCCAAGAACTAGCGGCCTCCTACGAGCAGTACTTC
16,NA,TRBD2,TRBJ2-7,TRBV4-1,CASSRGTSGSSYEQYF,TGCGCCAGCAGCCGAGGGACTAGCGGGAGTAGCTACGAGCAGTACTTC
20,NA,TRBD2,TRBJ2-5,TRBV7-6,CASSLGPGLAGGPGEETQYF,TGTGCCAGCAGCTTAGGCCCGGGACTAGCGGGGGGGCCCGGAGAAGAGACCCAGTACTTC
11,NA,NA,TRBJ2-1,TRBV30,CAWSVQGEQFF,TGTGCCTGGAGTGTTCAGGGTGAGCAGTTCTTC
14,NA,NA,TRBJ2-7,TRBV9,CASNEGVGSYEQYF,TGTGCCAGCAACGAGGGGGTCGGCTCCTACGAGCAGTACTTC
16,NA,TRBD1,TRBJ1-2,TRBV7-2,CASSEWDRGLNYGYTF,TGTGCCAGCAGCGAATGGGACAGGGGGCTGAACTATGGCTACACCTTC
13,NA,NA,TRBJ2-7,TRBV6-5,CASSLEGEGEQYF,TGTGCCAGCAGTTTGGAGGGGGAAGGCGAGCAGTACTTC
15,NA,NA,TRBJ1-5,TRBV1,CTSSPIPHDRQPQHF,TGCACCAGCAGCCCCATACCCCATGACAGGCAGCCCCAGCATTTT
17,NA,TRBD2,TRBJ2-3,TRBV11-2,CASSFSGGDPAPDTQYF,TGTGCCAGCAGCTTTTCGGGGGGTGACCCCGCTCCAGATACGCAGTATTTT
16,NA,TRBD1,TRBJ2-5,TRBV6-6,CASSWEGTGLQETQYF,TGTGCCAGCAGTTGGGAGGGGACAGGGCTCCAAGAGACCCAGTACTTC
12,NA,NA,TRBJ2-7,TRBV9,CASSGDRNEQYF,TGTGCCAGCAGCGGAGACAGAAACGAGCAGTACTTC
14,NA,NA,TRBJ1-1,TRBV27,CASSLRGPNTEAFF,TGTGCCAGCAGTCTCAGGGGACCGAACACTGAAGCTTTCTTT
15,NA,NA,TRBJ1-1,TRBV5-6,CASSLWVGPDTEAFF,TGTGCCAGCAGCTTGTGGGTGGGGCCCGACACTGAAGCTTTCTTT
12,NA,NA,TRBJ2-1,TRBV9,CASSGLDNEQFF,TGTGCCAGCAGCGGACTTGACAATGAGCAGTTCTTC
17,NA,TRBD1,TRBJ2-2,TRBV13,CASSFSLGQGNTGELFF,TGTGCCAGCAGCTTCAGTTTAGGACAGGGGAACACCGGGGAGCTGTTTTTT
17,once,NA,TRBJ2-7,TRBV30,CAWSVLGDVLKDYEQYF,TGTGCCTGGAGTGTGCTGGGAGATGTCTTAAAGGACTACGAGCAGTACTTC
16,NA,NA,TRBJ2-1,TRBV7-9,CASSLSPTWAGYEQFF,TGTGCCAGCAGCTTATCCCCCACTTGGGCGGGATATGAGCAGTTCTTC
15,few,NA,TRBJ2-1,TRBV7-9,CASSRYGTDDNEQFF,TGTGCCAGCAGCCGTTACGGGACCGACGACAATGAGCAGTTCTTC
14,NA,NA,TRBJ2-7,TRBV9,CASSAEDLGYEQYF,TGTGCCAGCAGCGCTGAGGATCTGGGGTACGAGCAGTACTTC
18,NA,TRBD2,TRBJ2-2,TRBV25-1,CASSDLTSGGPNTGELFF,TGTGCCAGCAGTGATTTAACTAGCGGGGGGCCGAACACCGGGGAGCTGTTTTTT
14,NA,TRBD2,TRBJ2-7,TRBV9,CASSPTSGSGEQYF,TGTGCCAGCAGCCCGACTAGCGGGAGTGGCGAGCAGTACTTC
14,NA,NA,TRBJ2-7,TRBV7-9,CASSLSGGLYEQYF,TGTGCCAGCAGCTTAAGTGGGGGGCTGTACGAGCAGTACTTC
15,NA,NA,TRBJ2-7,TRBV28,CASSYRGLSVHEQYF,TGTGCCAGCAGTTACCGAGGGTTGTCGGTACACGAGCAGTACTTC
13,NA,NA,TRBJ1-1,TRBV7-9,CASSLAFGAEAFF,TGTGCCAGCAGCTTAGCGTTCGGGGCTGAAGCTTTCTTT
14,NA,TRBD2,TRBJ2-7,TRBV4-1,CASSLELADFEQYF,TGCGCCAGCAGCCTCGAGCTAGCGGACTTCGAGCAGTACTTC
9,NA,NA,TRBJ1-1,TRBV30,CAWGPEAFF,TGTGCCTGGGGACCAGAAGCTTTCTTT
14,NA,TRBD2,TRBJ2-3,TRBV10-3,CAITPSGSEDTQYF,TGTGCCATCACACCTAGCGGGAGTGAAGATACGCAGTATTTT
16,NA,TRBD1,TRBJ2-7,TRBV6-6,CASSYSLGQGRLEQYF,TGTGCCAGCAGTTACTCGCTCGGACAGGGGCGGCTCGAGCAGTACTTC
19,NA,TRBD2,TRBJ2-5,TRBV5-5,CASTHGVREIAGDSGTQYF,TGTGCCAGCACCCATGGAGTCCGGGAAATAGCGGGAGATTCGGGGACCCAGTACTTC
18,NA,NA,TRBJ1-1,TRBV2,CASSEGLLLGHLNTEAFF,TGTGCCAGCAGTGAAGGCTTACTCTTAGGACACTTGAACACTGAAGCTTTCTTT